This T cell receptor (beta chain) was identified in a study of early T cells in non-severe SARS-CoV-2 infection. TCRdb fed the 5' RACE reads into MiXCR, producing one record per CDR3 protein. This table has roughly 23,000 distinct CDR3 sequences, roughly 3.5% appearing once. At least ten counts were recorded for this clonotype. The CDR3 contains 17 residues. From germline, CDR1 is SGHTA and CDR2 FQGTGA. Unmatched junction bases numbered 7, after V lost 2 bases and J lost 0 bases. The source material was whole blood. The source of this sequence is an adult who was a healthcare worker with PCR-confirmed SARS-CoV-2 infection or an uninfected control (not recorded which). The V gene is TRBV7-3, the J gene TRBJ2-1, with 7 bases aligning to TRBD2. Written as DNA, the CDR3 is TGTGCCAGCAGCTTATTAAGCGGGGTGAACTCCTACAATGAGCAGTTCTTC. Residues: CASSLLSGVNSYNEQFF.